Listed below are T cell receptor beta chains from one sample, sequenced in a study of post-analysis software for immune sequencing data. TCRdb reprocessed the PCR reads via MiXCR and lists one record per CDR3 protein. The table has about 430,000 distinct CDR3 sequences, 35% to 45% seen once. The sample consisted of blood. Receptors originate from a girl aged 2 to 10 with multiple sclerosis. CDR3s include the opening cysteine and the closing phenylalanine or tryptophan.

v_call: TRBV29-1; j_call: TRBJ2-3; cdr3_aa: CSVEPGLALSDTQYF
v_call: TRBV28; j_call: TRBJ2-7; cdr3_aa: CASSSNMGTSGAYEQYF
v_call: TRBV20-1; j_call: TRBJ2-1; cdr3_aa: CSARGAGNEQFF
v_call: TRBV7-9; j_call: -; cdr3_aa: CASSLRVGKGSYEQYF
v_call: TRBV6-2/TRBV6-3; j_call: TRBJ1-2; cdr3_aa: CASSYSGVNYGYTF
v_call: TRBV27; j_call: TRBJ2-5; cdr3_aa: CASSPFSLRGDQYF
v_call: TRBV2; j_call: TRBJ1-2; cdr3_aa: CASSDPTHTVTFYGYTF
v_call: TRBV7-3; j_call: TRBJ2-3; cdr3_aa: CASSLRPPPADTQYF
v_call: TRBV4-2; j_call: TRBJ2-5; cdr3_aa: CASSQVGTTETQYF
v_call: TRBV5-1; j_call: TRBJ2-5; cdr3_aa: CASRTHQETQYF
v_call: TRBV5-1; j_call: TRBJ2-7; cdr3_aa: CASSRGGQGEQYF